This TCR beta chain was recovered during a study of naive and memory T cell subsets. Points from the study as a whole: Findings for naive and memory subsets could not be checked against ground truth. From naive to CM, EM and EMRA, diversity decreased and Gini increased. TCR abundance followed a power law differing between naive and memory subsets.

Germline CDR1 is MNHNS and CDR2 is SASEGT. Trimming stripped 6 bases from V and 4 bases from J, with 6 bases between. This CDR3 has 11 residues. Both TRBC1 and TRBC2 were covered by a beta constant-region primer of two equimolar oligonucleotides. An oligonucleotide with the SP2 primer and a 12-nucleotide UMI was ligated to the cDNA 3' end. TCRdb analysed the UMI-ligation and nested PCR reads with MiXCR anew, one entry per CDR3 protein. The sample yields tens of thousands of distinct CDR3 sequences, about 14% seen once. In the case of this clonotype: Its antigen is unknown.

Sequenced: effector memory CD4+ T cells from blood. The subset was: effector memory, CD45RA- CD27-. The gene calls are TRBV6-1 and TRBJ2-5, with unresolved D. The TCR sequence derives from a human donor in good health. The CDR3 loop reads CASSHGETQYF. CDR3 DNA sequence: TGTGCCAGCAGCCATGGAGAGACCCAGTACTTC.